Here is one TCR beta chain with its context. Its antigen is unidentified. This record comes from a study of shared clonotypes between healthy human individuals. Broader study findings: There were few donors, and this limited the genetic and exposure-history diversity represented.

V lost 0 bases and J lost 2, with 8 bases in between. This CDR3 has 14 residues. The germline CDR1 and CDR2 sequences are MNHNY and SVGAGI (reference sequence). Only in-frame clones appear in the TCRdb table, and some are missing; sequencing was by immunoSEQ multiplex PCR. The table records 2 million to 2.5 million clones, 95% of them present only once. The sequence came from a man younger than 35 in good health. Specimen: naive CD4+ T cells sorted from blood. Subset given: CD45RA+ positively selected. V is TRBV6-6 and J is TRBJ2-7; D gene unclear. The CDR3 DNA is TGTGCCAGCAGTTACTCAGGGTCCGCCTACGAGCAGTACTTC. Translating gives CASSYSGSAYEQYF.